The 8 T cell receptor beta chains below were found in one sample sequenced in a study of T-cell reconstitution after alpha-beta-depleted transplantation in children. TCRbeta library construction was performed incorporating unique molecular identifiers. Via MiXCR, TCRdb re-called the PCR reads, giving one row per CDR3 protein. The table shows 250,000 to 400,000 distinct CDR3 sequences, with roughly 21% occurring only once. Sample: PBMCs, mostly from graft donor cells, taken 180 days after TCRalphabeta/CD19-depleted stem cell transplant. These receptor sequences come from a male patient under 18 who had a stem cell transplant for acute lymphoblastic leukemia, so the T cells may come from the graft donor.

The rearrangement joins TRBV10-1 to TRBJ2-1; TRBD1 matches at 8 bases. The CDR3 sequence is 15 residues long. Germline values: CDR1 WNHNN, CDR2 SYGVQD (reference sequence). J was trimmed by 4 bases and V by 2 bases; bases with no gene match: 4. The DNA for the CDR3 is TGCGCCAGCAGTGAGGGCAGGGGGCCGTACAATGAGCAGTTCTTC. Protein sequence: CASSEGRGPYNEQFF.

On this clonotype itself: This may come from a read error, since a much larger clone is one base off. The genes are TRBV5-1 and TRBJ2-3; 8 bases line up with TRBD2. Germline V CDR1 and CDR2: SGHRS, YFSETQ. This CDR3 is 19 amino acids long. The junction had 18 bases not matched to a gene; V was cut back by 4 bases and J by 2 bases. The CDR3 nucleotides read TGCGCCAGCAGCCCGGGACTATCGGGAGGGCGATGGGCCACAGATACGCAGTATTTT. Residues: CASSPGLSGGRWATDTQYF. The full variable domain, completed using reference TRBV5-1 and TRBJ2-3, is KAGVTQTPRYLIKTRGQQVTLSCSPISGHRSVSWYQQTPGQGLQFLFEYFSETQRNKGNFPGRFSGRQFSNSRSEMNVSTLELGDSALYLCASSPGLSGGRWATDTQYFGPGTRLTVL.

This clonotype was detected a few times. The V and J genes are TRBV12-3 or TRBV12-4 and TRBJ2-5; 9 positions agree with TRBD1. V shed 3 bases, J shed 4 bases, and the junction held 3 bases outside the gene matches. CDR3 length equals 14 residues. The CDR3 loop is CASSFGTGLETQYF. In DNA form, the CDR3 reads TGTGCCAGCAGTTTTGGGACAGGGTTAGAGACCCAGTACTTC.

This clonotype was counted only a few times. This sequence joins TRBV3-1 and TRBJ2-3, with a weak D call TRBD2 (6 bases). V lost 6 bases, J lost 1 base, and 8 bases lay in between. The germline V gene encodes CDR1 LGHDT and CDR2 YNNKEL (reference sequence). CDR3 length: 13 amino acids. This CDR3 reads CASRASGTDTQYF. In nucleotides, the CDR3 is TGTGCCAGCAGGGCTAGCGGCACAGATACGCAGTATTTT.

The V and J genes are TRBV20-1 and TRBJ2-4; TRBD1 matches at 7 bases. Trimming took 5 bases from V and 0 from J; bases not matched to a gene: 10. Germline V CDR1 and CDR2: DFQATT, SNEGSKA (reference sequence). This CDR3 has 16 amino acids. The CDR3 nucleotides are TGCAGTGCTGGCAGGGGACAGACCTTAGCCAAAAACATTCAGTACTTC. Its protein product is CSAGRGQTLAKNIQYF.

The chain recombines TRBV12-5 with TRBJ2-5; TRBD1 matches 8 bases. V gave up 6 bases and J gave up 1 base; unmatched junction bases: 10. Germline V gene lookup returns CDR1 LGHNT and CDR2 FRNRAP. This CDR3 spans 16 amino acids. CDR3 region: CASGTGQGRGQETQYF. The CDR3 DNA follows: TGTGCTAGTGGCACAGGACAGGGAAGGGGCCAAGAGACCCAGTACTTC.

The CDR3 DNA follows: TGCGCCAGCAGCCAAAGGGACTATTTTACCGGGGAGCTGTTTTTT. Translating it yields CASSQRDYFTGELFF. The rearrangement joins TRBV4-1 to TRBJ2-2, with 7 bases identical to TRBD2. CDR1 MGHRA and CDR2 YSYEKL come from the germline V gene. The CDR3 totals 15 residues. V lost 2 bases and J lost 5; bases outside the gene matches: 5.

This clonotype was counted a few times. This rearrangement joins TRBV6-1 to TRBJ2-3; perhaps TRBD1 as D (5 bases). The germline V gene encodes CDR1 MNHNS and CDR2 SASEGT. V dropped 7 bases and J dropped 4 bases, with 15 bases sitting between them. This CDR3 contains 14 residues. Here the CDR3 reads CASKGNLVADTQYF. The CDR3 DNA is TGTGCCAGCAAGGGGAACCTAGTCGCAGATACGCAGTATTTT.